This TCR beta chain was sequenced in a study of blood T cell repertoires in COVID-19. About the study: Samples taken during acute and convalescent COVID-19 were collected in the United States, Italy and Spain. T cells, B-cell-depleted T cells, or PBMCs provided the cDNA or gDNA that served as material.

The study assigned cohorts using participant-reported clinical history. In the authors' workflow: Amplified reference gene primers provided the basis for estimating nucleated cell counts. Clones were sequenced by immunoSEQ multiplex PCR, and TCRdb holds only the in-frame ones, with some missing. V and J calls and clone size are those listed in that table; D and trimming were worked out from the DNA. The sample carries about 230,000 clones, nearly 90% recorded once. The TCR sequence derives from a woman in her twenties or thirties with acute COVID-19. Sample: PBMCs or T cells enriched from blood (not recorded which).

Here the CDR3 reads CASSEAQGSQQFF. The CDR3, as DNA: TGTGCCAGCAGTGAGGCCCAGGGAAGTCAGCAGTTCTTC. The chain combines TRBV25-1 with TRBJ2-1; D may be TRBD1 (5 bases). The length of the CDR3 is 13 residues. Germline V CDR1 and CDR2: MGHDK, SYGVNS. Trimming left V 3 bases short and J 11 bases short, with 14 bases between.